The rows below give T cell receptor beta chains drawn from one sample of a study of blood T cell repertoires in COVID-19. This table comes from immunoSEQ multiplex PCR, and its TCRdb copy is limited to in-frame clones, with some not included. The sample records about 300,000 clones, more than 70% being singletons. Sequencing was performed on peripheral blood. The source is a man aged 18-30 years who had recovered from COVID-19. Both conserved end residues are part of each CDR3. A D gene is named only where the DNA matches it firmly. Size tells how often a clone was seen (once, few, many) or the class of an expanded clone, and some rows leave it out.

>TRBV5-1|once|TRBJ1-1|-
CASSFPGNTEAFF
TGCGCCAGCAGCTTTCCGGGGAACACTGAAGCTTTCTTT
>TRBV2|-|TRBJ1-1|-
CASSIQGPNTEAFF
TGTGCCAGCAGTATACAGGGACCAAACACTGAAGCTTTCTTT
>TRBV15|-|TRBJ1-6|-
CATSRLQGGYNSPLHF
TGTGCCACCAGCAGACTGCAGGGTGGATATAATTCACCCCTCCACTTT
>TRBV3-1/TRBV3-2|-|TRBJ1-5|TRBD1
CASSPQGNQPQHF
TGTGCCAGCAGCCCACAGGGGAATCAGCCCCAGCATTTT
>TRBV6-5|-|TRBJ2-2|-
CASRMAGNTGELFF
TGTGCCAGTAGAATGGCAGGGAACACCGGGGAGCTGTTTTTT
>TRBV6-4|-|TRBJ1-4|-
CATRLRVTNEKLFF
TGTGCCACCAGGCTCAGGGTAACTAATGAAAAACTGTTTTTT
>TRBV6-2/TRBV6-3|-|TRBJ2-7|-
CASSYPQGKSPYEQYF
TGTGCCAGCAGTTACCCTCAGGGGAAAAGTCCCTACGAGCAGTACTTC
>TRBV5-5|once|TRBJ1-2|-
CASSLVTSVYGYTF
TGTGCCAGCAGCTTGGTCACTTCCGTCTATGGCTACACCTTC
>TRBV11-2|few|TRBJ1-2|-
CASSLDRGSLYGYTF
TGTGCCAGCAGCTTAGATAGGGGGTCCCTCTATGGCTACACCTTC
>TRBV12-3/TRBV12-4|-|TRBJ2-1|-
CASSSSVYEQFF
TGTGCCAGCAGCTCTAGCGTCTATGAGCAGTTCTTC
>TRBV5-1|once|TRBJ2-7|-
CASSFGQLPDSYEQYF
TGCGCCAGCAGCTTTGGACAGCTACCCGACTCCTACGAGCAGTACTTC
>TRBV5-4|once|TRBJ2-1|TRBD2
CASSFQAGEYNEQFF
TGTGCCAGCAGCTTTCAAGCGGGAGAGTACAATGAGCAGTTCTTC
>TRBV24-1|-|TRBJ2-1|TRBD2
CATPTSGNEQFF
TGTGCCACCCCGACTAGCGGGAACGAGCAGTTCTTC
>TRBV27|once|TRBJ2-7|-
CASSLDPPRRRTYEQYF
TGTGCCAGCAGTTTAGATCCCCCCCGGAGGCGCACCTACGAGCAGTACTTC
>TRBV18|-|TRBJ2-7|TRBD2
CASSPDSGRPYEQYF
TGTGCCAGCTCACCAGATAGCGGGAGGCCCTACGAGCAGTACTTC
>TRBV4-1|once|TRBJ2-4|-
CASSLGVVEPELKNIQYF
TGCGCCAGCAGCCTCGGGGTGGTGGAACCGGAACTCAAAAACATTCAGTACTTC
>TRBV3-1/TRBV3-2|-|TRBJ1-2|-
CASSQDLGGRDGYTF
TGTGCCAGCAGCCAAGATTTAGGGGGTCGCGATGGCTACACCTTC
>TRBV7-2|-|TRBJ1-2|-
CASSTYRERNGYTF
TGTGCCAGCAGCACCTACAGGGAGAGAAATGGCTACACCTTC
>TRBV5-5|-|TRBJ1-3|-
CASSAGWGLYTIYF
TGTGCCAGCAGCGCGGGATGGGGGTTATACACCATATATTTT
>TRBV10-1|-|TRBJ2-5|-
CASSEGLVGQTQYF
TGCGCCAGCAGTGAGGGCCTGGTGGGGCAGACCCAGTACTTC
>TRBV27|-|TRBJ2-7|-
CASSTPGYEQYF
TGTGCCAGCAGTACGCCAGGGTACGAGCAGTACTTC
>TRBV21-1|-|TRBJ1-5|-
CASSPPGQSNQPQHF
TGTGCCAGCAGCCCACCGGGACAGAGCAATCAGCCCCAGCATTTT
>TRBV6-6|-|TRBJ2-7|TRBD2
CASSPGRAIGYEQYF
TGTGCCAGCAGCCCCGGGAGGGCCATCGGCTACGAGCAGTACTTC
>TRBV7-8|-|TRBJ2-1|TRBD2
CASSPPERELYNEQFF
TGTGCCAGCAGCCCCCCTGAGCGGGAGCTCTACAATGAGCAGTTCTTC
>TRBV9|-|TRBJ2-7|TRBD2
CASTPGAGGHEQYF
TGTGCCAGCACCCCAGGAGCGGGAGGCCACGAGCAGTACTTC
>TRBV3-1/TRBV3-2|-|TRBJ2-7|TRBD2
CASSEWTSGRSYEQYF
TGTGCCAGCAGCGAGTGGACTAGCGGGAGATCCTACGAGCAGTACTTC
>TRBV2|-|TRBJ2-7|TRBD1
CASSLRSGQVRGSSYEQYF
TGTGCCAGCAGCTTACGATCGGGACAGGTACGAGGGAGTTCCTACGAGCAGTACTTC
>TRBV7-9|-|TRBJ2-5|TRBD1
CASSQTGIGYQETQYF
TGTGCCAGCAGCCAGACAGGGATTGGGTACCAAGAGACCCAGTACTTC
>TRBV18|-|TRBJ2-5|TRBD2
CASSQMRENGETQYF
TGTGCCAGCTCACAGATGCGGGAGAATGGGGAGACCCAGTACTTC
>TRBV7-9|-|TRBJ2-7|TRBD1
CASSEPDRGLNFYEQYF
TGTGCCAGCAGCGAACCCGACAGGGGGCTTAACTTCTACGAGCAGTACTTC
>TRBV7-3|-|TRBJ1-1|-
CASSRGQMGTEAFF
TGTGCCAGCAGTCGCGGACAGATGGGGACTGAAGCTTTCTTT
>TRBV7-9|-|TRBJ2-5|TRBD2
CASSPLGVAGENQETQYF
TGTGCCAGCAGCCCCCTTGGGGTAGCGGGGGAGAACCAAGAGACCCAGTACTTC